This T cell receptor beta chain was sequenced in a study of CD8+CD57+ T cells in acquired aplastic anemia (dated by TCRdb to the late 2010s). Turning to the overall study: Extracted DNA from sorted CD4+ and CD8+ cells averaged around 3.4 ug, ranging from 0.2 to 27.4 ug. CD8+CD57+ expansion was defined as frequency above the mean frequency observed in healthy subjects. On the study overall, not on this receptor specifically: Between patients and healthy controls, no significant difference in CD8+ Simpson's diversity was found (P=0.060). Although 25 to 30 CD8+ CDR3 sequences were shared by patients and controls, these sequences appeared highly expressed in patients and within the immunodominant clones of patients.

Based on the germline V gene, the CDR1 and CDR2 sequences are SQVTM and ANQGSEA. From the cysteine up to the phenylalanine, the CDR3 has a length of 12 residues. The retained sequence is limited to the CDR3, 36 bases, with the frame set at the first base. Relative to germline, V is missing 8 bases and J is missing 6 bases, with 8 bases of the junction outside any gene match. To note about this clonotype: Its antigen target is currently unknown. No clone much larger than this one lies a single base away; base qualities are absent.

The patients picked for sequencing were ones in whom flow cytometry had shown an expansion of CD8+CD57+ cells. Every patient had a diagnosis of severe acquired aplastic anemia based on International Study of Aplastic Anemia and Agranulocytosis and Camitta criteria. At the time blood was sampled, none of the patients had received any therapy. In this study, sorted CD4+ and CD8+ T cells from the blood of healthy subjects and of severe aplastic anemia patients had their TCR repertoires deep-sequenced. Patients were enrolled in the USA under clinicaltrials.gov protocols 00001620, 01623167, 00001397, 00071045, 00081523 and 00961064. Ficoll-Paque density gradient centrifugation was used to isolate peripheral blood mononuclear cells. Before DNA extraction, CD4+ and CD8+ T cells were sorted with FACS or magnetic beads. Profiling of TCR beta VDJ combinations and CDR3 sequences used genomic DNA as the template. An Illumina HiSeq 2000 was used for TCR repertoire sequencing. The authors' analysis ran thus. TRBV/TRBJ rearrangement plots, CDR3 size and DJ length profiles, and Simpson's diversity index were used to evaluate the repertoires. The most abundant DNA sequence in the deep sequencing data was defined as the immunodominant clone. CDR3 amino acid sequences were checked for sharing across subjects and were also compared against the VDJdb database and published repertoires. TCRdb reprocessing: public reads trimmed at Q25 with fastp, clones called with MiXCR, in-frame beta chains kept. All rows with the same CDR3 protein become a single entry with the most common DNA and genes. The V and J calls here are based on TCRdb, not the publication. In this sample the table shows under 500,000 distinct CDR3 sequences, 25% to 40% of which occur a single time. The top ten clones comprise roughly 0.89% of the sample.

The sample comprised sorted CD4+, CD8+, or CD8+CD57+ T cells (not recorded which) from PBMCs. This sequence uses TRBV29-1 and TRBJ2-7, and 9 junction bases match TRBD1. This receptor was identified in a human donor with aplastic anemia. Read as DNA, the sequence is TGCAGCTTGGGACAGGGTGTCGGCGAGCAGTACTTC. Protein translation: CSLGQGVGEQYF.